This TCR beta chain comes out of a study of cytomegalovirus exposure and HLA in healthy donors. The study's findings and limits: Across donors, sequencing depth was assumed by presence/absence analyses to be roughly uniform. Cytomegalovirus-associated TCR beta chains were listed, numbering 150 to 200.

With regard to this clone: Its antigen remains unidentified.

The germline V gene encodes CDR1 PRHDT and CDR2 FYEKMQ (reference sequence). The CDR3 contains 15 residues. Trimming pared 5 bases from V and 2 bases from J, leaving 14 bases between. The study ran its PCR with 60 Vbeta and 13 Jbeta primers. Profiled with immunoSEQ multiplex PCR; TCRdb holds only in-frame clones, not every one. The table includes fewer than 250,000 clones, approximately 80% detected once. The sequenced material came from PBMCs. V and J are TRBV13 and TRBJ2-3; perhaps TRBD2 as D (5 bases). The sequence was collected from a man aged 25 to 40 in good health and CMV-seronegative. CDR3 sequence reads: CASSAYPGVTDTQYF. Here the CDR3 DNA reads TGTGCCAGCAGCGCGTATCCCGGGGTCACAGATACGCAGTATTTT.